The 11 T cell receptor beta chains below all came from one sample that was sequenced in a study of T cell responses to AZD1222 COVID-19 vaccine. The method was immunoSEQ multiplex PCR; TCRdb's version includes in-frame clones alone and lacks a portion of them. The sample lists roughly 160,000 clones; roughly 86% were seen once. The specimen was peripheral blood, collected on day 0 of AZD1222 vaccination. All receptors come from an adult in good health.

Only one count was recorded for this clone. J is TRBJ1-6 and V is TRBV5-3; 8 positions match TRBD1. TRBV5-3 counts as an open reading frame of uncertain function. The CDR3 runs 15 residues. V was clipped by 0 bases and J by 7 bases; unmatched bases: 3. Here the CDR3 DNA reads TGTGCCAGAAGCTTGGATGGGACAGGAAATTCACCCCTCCACTTT. The encoded protein is CARSLDGTGNSPLHF.

This clone was observed a single time. This chain uses TRBV28 with TRBJ2-5; 11 nucleotides match TRBD1. V shed 6 bases, J shed 7 bases, and the junction held 10 bases outside the gene matches. Germline values: CDR1 MDHEN, CDR2 SYDVKM. CDR3 size: 15 residues. CDR3 residues: CASSAQGQGVGTQYF. CDR3 DNA: TGTGCCAGCAGCGCCCAGGGACAGGGGGTCGGGACCCAGTACTTC.

The chain links TRBV4-3 to TRBJ2-2; 12 positions match TRBD2. The CDR3 extends over 19 amino acids. V was clipped by 1 base and J by 3 bases; unmatched bases: 9. Germline V lookup: CDR1 LGHNA, CDR2 YSLEER. The CDR3, as DNA: TGCGCCAGCAGCCAAGCGCTCCTAGCGGGGGGGCTGCACACCGGGGAGCTGTTTTTT. It is translated as CASSQALLAGGLHTGELFF.

The V call is TRBV7-9, the J call TRBJ2-3; 9 bases align to TRBD1. Germline V gives CDR1 SEHNR, CDR2 FQNEAQ (reference sequence). The CDR3 runs to 19 residues. V was clipped by 5 bases and J by 4 bases; unmatched bases: 19. The CDR3 loop is CASSPGQGTPIEGSDTQYF. CDR3 coding DNA: TGTGCCAGCAGCCCTGGACAGGGGACCCCCATAGAGGGCTCAGATACGCAGTATTTT.

This clone was picked up one time. The chain recombines TRBV28 with TRBJ1-5; 11 bases line up with TRBD1. The J segment lost 5 bases and the V segment lost 5 bases, leaving 5 bases of the junction unmatched. There are 15 residues in the CDR3. Germline-derived CDR1 and CDR2 are MDHEN and SYDVKM. CDR3 DNA: TGTGCCAGCAGTCCCAGGACAGGGGGCCATCAGCCCCAGCATTTT. It translates to CASSPRTGGHQPQHF. The full variable domain, in which reference TRBV28 and TRBJ1-5 provide the parts outside the CDR3, is DVKVTQSSRYLVKRTGEKVFLECVQDMDHENMFWYRQDPGLGLRLIYFSYDVKMKEKGDIPEGYSVSREKKERFSLILESASTNQTSMYLCASSPRTGGHQPQHFGDGTRLSIL.

This rearrangement joins TRBV19 to TRBJ2-2; D may correspond to TRBD1 or TRBD2 (6 bases each). The germline gives CDR1 LNHDA, CDR2 SQIVND (reference sequence). The CDR3 is made up of 14 amino acids. V lost 7 bases and J lost 6, with 15 bases in between. The CDR3 spells CASTPGAWAGELFF. In DNA form, the CDR3 reads TGTGCCAGTACCCCGGGGGCCTGGGCCGGGGAGCTGTTTTTT.

This chain uses TRBV30 with TRBJ1-1; weak D call: TRBD1 (6 bases). The CDR3 extends over 13 amino acids. Germline V gene data show CDR1 as GTSNPN and CDR2 as SVGIG (reference sequence). V lost 1 base to trimming and J lost 5 bases, with 11 bases between them. The DNA of the CDR3 is TGTGCCTGGAGTGACAGGGCGGGAACTGAAGCTTTCTTT. Protein sequence: CAWSDRAGTEAFF.

This chain links TRBV2 with TRBJ2-1, with TRBD2 matching over 7 bases. Germline V gives CDR1 SNHLY, CDR2 FYNNEI. Germline trimming cut 8 bases from V and 8 bases from J; bases unmatched to any gene: 9. The CDR3 loop spans 13 amino acids. CDR3 residues: CASCRDYMDEQFF. DNA for the CDR3: TGTGCCAGCTGCCGGGACTACATGGATGAGCAGTTCTTC.

This chain joins TRBV2 and TRBJ1-3; a weak D match, TRBD1 (5 bases). Looked up from germline, CDR1 is SNHLY and CDR2 is FYNNEI. The CDR3 covers 16 residues. V gave up 6 bases and J gave up 0 bases, with 15 bases separating them. The CDR3 DNA is TGTGCCAGCAGCGGGGACGGATTTGTCTCTGGAAACACCATATATTTT. Its translation: CASSGDGFVSGNTIYF.

The chain carries TRBV5-5 and TRBJ2-7; 9 bases line up with TRBD1. The germline V gene encodes CDR1 SGHKS and CDR2 YYEKEE (reference sequence). The CDR3 is 14 amino acids. Trimming at V came to 0 bases and at J to 6 bases, leaving 4 bases not matched to a gene. In DNA form, the CDR3 reads TGTGCCAGCAGCTTGGTGGGACAGGGTATCGAGCAGTACTTC. Residues: CASSLVGQGIEQYF.

In its sample, this clone was seen once. This chain joins TRBV6-5 and TRBJ1-3; D gene unclear. V shed 1 base and J shed 0 bases, with 7 bases lying between them. This CDR3 has 15 residues. Germline CDR1 and CDR2: MNHEY and SVGAGI. The CDR3 loop reads CASSYFGTSGNTIYF. CDR3 nucleotide sequence: TGTGCCAGCAGTTACTTTGGAACCTCTGGAAACACCATATATTTT.